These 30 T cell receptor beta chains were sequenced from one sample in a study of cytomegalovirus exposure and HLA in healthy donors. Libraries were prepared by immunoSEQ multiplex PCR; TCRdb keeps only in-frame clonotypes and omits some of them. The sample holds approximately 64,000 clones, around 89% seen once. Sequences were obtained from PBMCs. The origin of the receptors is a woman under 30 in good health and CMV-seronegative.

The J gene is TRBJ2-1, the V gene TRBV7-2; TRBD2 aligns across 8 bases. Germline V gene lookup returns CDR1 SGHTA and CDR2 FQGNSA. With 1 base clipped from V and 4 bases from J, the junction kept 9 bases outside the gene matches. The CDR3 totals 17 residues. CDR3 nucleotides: TGTGCCAGCAGCTTAGACCGGGCGGGGGGCCCTTACAATGAGCAGTTCTTC. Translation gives CASSLDRAGGPYNEQFF.

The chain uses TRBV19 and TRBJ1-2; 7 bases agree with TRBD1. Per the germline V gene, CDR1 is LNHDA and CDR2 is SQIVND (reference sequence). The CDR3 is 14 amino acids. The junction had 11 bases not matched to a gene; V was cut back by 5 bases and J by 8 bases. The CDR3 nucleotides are TGTGCCAGTAGTGTCCACCGACAGGGCGAGGGCTACACCTTC. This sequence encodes CASSVHRQGEGYTF.

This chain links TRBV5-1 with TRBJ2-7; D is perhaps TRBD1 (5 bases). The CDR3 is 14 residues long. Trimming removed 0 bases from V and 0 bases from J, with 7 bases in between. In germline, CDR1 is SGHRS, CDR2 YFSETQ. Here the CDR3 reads CASSLVGASYEQYF. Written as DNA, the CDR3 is TGCGCCAGCAGCTTGGTTGGGGCCTCCTACGAGCAGTACTTC. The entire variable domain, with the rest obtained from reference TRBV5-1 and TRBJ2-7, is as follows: KAGVTQTPRYLIKTRGQQVTLSCSPISGHRSVSWYQQTPGQGLQFLFEYFSETQRNKGNFPGRFSGRQFSNSRSEMNVSTLELGDSALYLCASSLVGASYEQYFGPGTRLTVT.

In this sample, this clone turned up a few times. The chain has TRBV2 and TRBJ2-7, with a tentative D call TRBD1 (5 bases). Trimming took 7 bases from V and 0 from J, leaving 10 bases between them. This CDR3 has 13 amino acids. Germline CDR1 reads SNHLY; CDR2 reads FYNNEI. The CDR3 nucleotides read TGTGCCAGCATCGCTGACAGCTCCTACGAGCAGTACTTC. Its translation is CASIADSSYEQYF.

In DNA form, the CDR3 reads TGTGCCAGTAGGAGGGGACAGGGAGGCAATGAGCAGTTCTTC. Its protein product is CASRRGQGGNEQFF. The V and J genes are TRBV19 and TRBJ2-1; 9 nucleotides match TRBD1. Germline-derived CDR1 and CDR2 are LNHDA and SQIVND (reference sequence). J gave up 6 bases and V 6 bases, and 6 bases lay outside the gene matches. The CDR3 sequence is 14 residues long.

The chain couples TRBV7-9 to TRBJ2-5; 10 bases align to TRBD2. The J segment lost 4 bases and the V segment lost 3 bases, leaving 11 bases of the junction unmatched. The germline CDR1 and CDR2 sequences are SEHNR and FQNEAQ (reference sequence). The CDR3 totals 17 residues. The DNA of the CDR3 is TGTGCCAGCAGCTTGGGGTCGGCAAGCGGGGGGGCAGAGACCCAGTACTTC. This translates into CASSLGSASGGAETQYF.

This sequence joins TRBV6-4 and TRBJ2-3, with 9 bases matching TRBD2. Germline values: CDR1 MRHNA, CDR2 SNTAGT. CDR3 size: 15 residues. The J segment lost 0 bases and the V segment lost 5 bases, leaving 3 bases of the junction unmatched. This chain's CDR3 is CASSQSGGSTDTQYF. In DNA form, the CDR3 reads TGTGCCAGCAGTCAGAGCGGGGGGAGCACAGATACGCAGTATTTT.

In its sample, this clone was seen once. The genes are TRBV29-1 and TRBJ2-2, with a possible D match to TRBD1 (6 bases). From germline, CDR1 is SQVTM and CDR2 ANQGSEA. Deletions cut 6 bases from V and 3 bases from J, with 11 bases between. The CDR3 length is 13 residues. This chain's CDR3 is CSVGQLDTGELFF. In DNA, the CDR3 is TGCAGCGTCGGACAGTTAGACACCGGGGAGCTGTTTTTT.

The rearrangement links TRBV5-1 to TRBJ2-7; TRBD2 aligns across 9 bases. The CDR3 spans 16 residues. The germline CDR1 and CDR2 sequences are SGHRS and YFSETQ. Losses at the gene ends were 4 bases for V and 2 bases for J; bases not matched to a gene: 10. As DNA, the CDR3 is TGCGCCAGCAGCCCGGCCGGGACTAGCCGAACCTACGAGCAGTACTTC. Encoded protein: CASSPAGTSRTYEQYF.

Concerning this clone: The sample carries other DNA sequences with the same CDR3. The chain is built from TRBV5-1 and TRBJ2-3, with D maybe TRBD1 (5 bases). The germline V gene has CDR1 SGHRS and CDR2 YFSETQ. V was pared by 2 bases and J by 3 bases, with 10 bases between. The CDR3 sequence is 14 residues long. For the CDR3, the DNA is TGCGCCAGCAGCTTAGACAGAGGTACAGATACGCAGTATTTT. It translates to CASSLDRGTDTQYF.

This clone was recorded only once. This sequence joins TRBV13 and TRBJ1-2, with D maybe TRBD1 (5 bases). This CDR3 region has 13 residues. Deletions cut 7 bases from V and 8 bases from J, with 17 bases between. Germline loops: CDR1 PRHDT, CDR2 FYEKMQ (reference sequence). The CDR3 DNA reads TGTGCCAGCACCCCGGGAGGAAGGGGAGGCTACACCTTC. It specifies CASTPGGRGGYTF.

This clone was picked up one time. CDR3 coding DNA: TGTGCCAGCAGCCGCACTAGGGCAGGATCTCAGTATGGCTACACCTTC. Its protein product is CASSRTRAGSQYGYTF. The chain has TRBV7-2 and TRBJ1-2, with D unresolved. The CDR3 has 16 residues. V was shortened by 5 bases and J by 5 bases, with 21 bases between the two germline ends. Per germline, CDR1 SGHTA and CDR2 FQGNSA.

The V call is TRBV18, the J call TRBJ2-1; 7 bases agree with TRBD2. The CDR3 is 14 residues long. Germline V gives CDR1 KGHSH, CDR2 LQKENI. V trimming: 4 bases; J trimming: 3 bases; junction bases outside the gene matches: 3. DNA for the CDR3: TGTGCCAGCTCACGGCTAGCGGACTACAATGAGCAGTTCTTC. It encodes CASSRLADYNEQFF. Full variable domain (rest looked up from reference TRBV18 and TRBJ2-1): NAGVMQNPRHLVRRRGQEARLRCSPMKGHSHVYWYRQLPEEGLKFMVYLQKENIIDESGMPKERFSAEFPKEGPSILRIQQVVRGDSAAYFCASSRLADYNEQFFGPGTRLTVL.

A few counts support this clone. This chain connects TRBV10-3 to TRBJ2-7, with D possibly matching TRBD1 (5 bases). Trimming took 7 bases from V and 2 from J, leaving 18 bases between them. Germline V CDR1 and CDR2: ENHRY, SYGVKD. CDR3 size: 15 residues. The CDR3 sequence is CAIKGQTAPPYEQYF. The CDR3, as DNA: TGTGCCATCAAGGGGCAGACAGCTCCACCCTACGAGCAGTACTTC.

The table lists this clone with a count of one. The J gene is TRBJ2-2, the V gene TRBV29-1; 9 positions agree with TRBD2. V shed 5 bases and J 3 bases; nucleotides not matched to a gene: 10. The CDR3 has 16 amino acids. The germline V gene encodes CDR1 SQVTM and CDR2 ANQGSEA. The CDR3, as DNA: TGCAGCGTTTTACTCTGGGCTAGCGGGGACACCGGGGAGCTGTTTTTT. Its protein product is CSVLLWASGDTGELFF.

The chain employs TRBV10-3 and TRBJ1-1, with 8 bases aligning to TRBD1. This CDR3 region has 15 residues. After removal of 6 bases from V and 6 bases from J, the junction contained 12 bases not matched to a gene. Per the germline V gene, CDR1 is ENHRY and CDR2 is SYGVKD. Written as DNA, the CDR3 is TGTGCCATCAGGGAGGACCAGGGGGCTGGAGCTGAAGCTTTCTTT. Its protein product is CAIREDQGAGAEAFF.

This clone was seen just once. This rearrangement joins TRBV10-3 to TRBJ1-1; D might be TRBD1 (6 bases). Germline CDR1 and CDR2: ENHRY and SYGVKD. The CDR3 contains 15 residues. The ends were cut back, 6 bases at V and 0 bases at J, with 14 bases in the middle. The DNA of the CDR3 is TGTGCCATCAGAGTGGACAGTTCTATGAACACTGAAGCTTTCTTT. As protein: CAIRVDSSMNTEAFF.

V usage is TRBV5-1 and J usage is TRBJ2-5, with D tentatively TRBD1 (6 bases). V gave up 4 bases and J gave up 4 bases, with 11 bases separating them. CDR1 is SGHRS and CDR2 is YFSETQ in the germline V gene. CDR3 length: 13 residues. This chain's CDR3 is CASSTYRAETQYF. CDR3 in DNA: TGCGCCAGCAGCACCTACAGGGCAGAGACCCAGTACTTC.

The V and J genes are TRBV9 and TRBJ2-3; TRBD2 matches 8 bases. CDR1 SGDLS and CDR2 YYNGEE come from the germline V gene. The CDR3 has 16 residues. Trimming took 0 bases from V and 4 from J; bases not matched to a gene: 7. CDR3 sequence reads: CASSVAAGGRADTQYF. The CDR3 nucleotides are TGTGCCAGCAGCGTAGCGGCGGGGGGCAGGGCAGATACGCAGTATTTT.

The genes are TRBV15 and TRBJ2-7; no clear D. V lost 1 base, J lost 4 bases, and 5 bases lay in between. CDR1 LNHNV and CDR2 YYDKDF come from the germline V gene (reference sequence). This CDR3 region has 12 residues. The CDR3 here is CATSRGEYEQYF. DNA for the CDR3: TGTGCCACCAGCAGAGGAGAATACGAGCAGTACTTC.

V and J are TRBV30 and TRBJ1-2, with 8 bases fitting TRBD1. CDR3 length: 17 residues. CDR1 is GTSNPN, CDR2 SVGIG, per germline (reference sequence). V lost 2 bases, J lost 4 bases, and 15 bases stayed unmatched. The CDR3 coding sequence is TGTGCCTGGAGTTCGCACCCCGGGACAGGAACCAGCTATGGCTACACCTTC. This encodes CAWSSHPGTGTSYGYTF.

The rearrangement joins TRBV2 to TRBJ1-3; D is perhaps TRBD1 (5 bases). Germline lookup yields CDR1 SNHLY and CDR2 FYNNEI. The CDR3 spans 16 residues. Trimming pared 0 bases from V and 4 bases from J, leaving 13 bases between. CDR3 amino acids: CASSEAQGLRGNTIYF. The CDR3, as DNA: TGTGCCAGCAGTGAAGCCCAGGGACTGAGGGGAAACACCATATATTTT.

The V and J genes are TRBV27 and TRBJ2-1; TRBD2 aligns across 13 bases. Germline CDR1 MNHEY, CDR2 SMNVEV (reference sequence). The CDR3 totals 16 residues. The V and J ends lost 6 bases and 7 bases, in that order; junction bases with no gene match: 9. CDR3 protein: CASRRTSGRIRNEQFF. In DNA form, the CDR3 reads TGTGCCAGCAGGCGGACTAGCGGGAGAATAAGAAATGAGCAGTTCTTC.

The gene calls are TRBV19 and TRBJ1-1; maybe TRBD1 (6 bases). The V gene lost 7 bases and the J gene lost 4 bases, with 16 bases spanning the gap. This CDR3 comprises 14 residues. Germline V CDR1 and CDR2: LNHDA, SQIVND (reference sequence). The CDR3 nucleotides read TGTGCCAGTAAACCCGGCGGGGGGCCCACTGAAGCTTTCTTT. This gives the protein CASKPGGGPTEAFF.

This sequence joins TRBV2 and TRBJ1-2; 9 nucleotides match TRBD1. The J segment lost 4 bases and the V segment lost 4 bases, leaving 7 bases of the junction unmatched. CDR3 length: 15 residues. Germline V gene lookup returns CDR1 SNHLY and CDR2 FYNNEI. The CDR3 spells CASSVNRGLSYGYTF. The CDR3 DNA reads TGTGCCAGCAGTGTCAACAGGGGGCTAAGCTATGGCTACACCTTC. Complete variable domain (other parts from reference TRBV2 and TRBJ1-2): EPEVTQTPSHQVTQMGQEVILRCVPISNHLYFYWYRQILGQKVEFLVSFYNNEISEKSEIFDDQFSVERPDGSNFTLKIRSTKLEDSAMYFCASSVNRGLSYGYTFGSGTRLTVV.

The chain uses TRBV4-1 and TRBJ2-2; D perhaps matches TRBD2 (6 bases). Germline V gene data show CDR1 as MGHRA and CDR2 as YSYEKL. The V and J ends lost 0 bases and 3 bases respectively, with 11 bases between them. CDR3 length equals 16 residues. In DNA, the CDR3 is TGCGCCAGCAGCCAAGATAGGGGAGGAGACACCGGGGAGCTGTTTTTT. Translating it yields CASSQDRGGDTGELFF.

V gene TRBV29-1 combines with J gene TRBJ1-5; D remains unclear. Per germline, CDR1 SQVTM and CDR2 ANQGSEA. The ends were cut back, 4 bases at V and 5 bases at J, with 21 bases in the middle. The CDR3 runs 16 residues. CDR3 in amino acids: CSVAMLQRLIDQPQHF. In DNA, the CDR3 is TGCAGCGTTGCGATGCTCCAACGACTAATCGATCAGCCCCAGCATTTT. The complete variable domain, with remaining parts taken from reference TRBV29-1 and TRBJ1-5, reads SAVISQKPSRDICQRGTSLTIQCQVDSQVTMMFWYRQQPGQSLTLIATANQGSEATYESGFVIDKFPISRPNLTFSTLTVSNMSPEDSSIYLCSVAMLQRLIDQPQHFGDGTRLSIL.

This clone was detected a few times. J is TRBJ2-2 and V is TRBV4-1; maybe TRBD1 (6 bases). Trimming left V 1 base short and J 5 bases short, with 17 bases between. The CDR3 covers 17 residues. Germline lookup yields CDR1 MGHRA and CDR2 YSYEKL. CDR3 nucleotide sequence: TGCGCCAGCAGCCAAGTAAATTTGCTGGGGGCTACCGGGGAGCTGTTTTTT. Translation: CASSQVNLLGATGELFF.

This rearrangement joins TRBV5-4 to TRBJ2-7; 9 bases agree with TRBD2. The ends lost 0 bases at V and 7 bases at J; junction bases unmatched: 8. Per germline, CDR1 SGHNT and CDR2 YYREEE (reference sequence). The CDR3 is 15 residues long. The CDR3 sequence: CASSLAWREGEEQYF. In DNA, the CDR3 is TGTGCCAGCAGCTTGGCGTGGCGGGAGGGTGAAGAGCAGTACTTC.

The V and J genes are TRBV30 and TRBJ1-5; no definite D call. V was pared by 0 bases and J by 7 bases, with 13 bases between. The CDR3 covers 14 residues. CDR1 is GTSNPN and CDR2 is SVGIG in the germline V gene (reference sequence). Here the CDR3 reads CAWSVGGKEQPQHF. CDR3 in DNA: TGTGCCTGGAGTGTTGGAGGGAAGGAGCAGCCCCAGCATTTT.